This entry describes one T cell receptor (beta chain). What antigen it recognizes has not been identified. Per-nucleotide qualities are absent, and no much larger clonotype sits a single base away. The time point label, as the study defines it: about a year on ibrutinib. For TCR beta library preparation, approximately 2.2 micrograms of genomic DNA were isolated from cryopreserved PBMCs. Longitudinal blood samples from CLL patients receiving ibrutinib monotherapy were subjected to high-throughput TCR beta sequencing. The patients took part in an open-label, single-center phase 2 trial of ibrutinib monotherapy. Each clonotype received, on average, around 9.6x coverage in deep resolution sequencing performed on a MiSeq, where the target depth lay between 1 in 1 million and 1 in 200,000 T cells. The immunoSEQ hsTCRB Kit was used to generate TCR beta libraries. Regarding the original processing steps: Data were analyzed with ImmunoSEQ Data Assistant and ImmunoSEQ Analyzer, with V, D and J genes assigned per IMGT definitions. Clonality was computed as one minus normalized Shannon entropy of productive rearrangement frequencies, ranging from 0 to 1. Only overrepresented clonotypes making up at least 0.05% of each patient's repertoire were included in the public clonotype analysis. About a dozen repertoires from age-matched healthy donors, obtained from immuneACCESS, served as clonality controls. Drawn from immuneACCESS, this table holds only the in-frame rearrangements with V and J called that TCRdb kept. Clones are partly lost; checked studies trace under half to an unresolved V gene and leave the rest unexplained. Clonal size and the V and J genes are those of that table, whereas D and trimming came from the DNA. The sample records 150,000 to 200,000 clones, over 65% of which are singletons. Of the sample, roughly 1.9% falls within the top ten clones.

This sample is part of a study of cytotoxic CD8 clonotypes in ibrutinib-treated CLL (dated by TCRdb to about 2021). About the full investigation: In this cohort, about 15 patients were treatment-naive and approximately 10 were relapsed/refractory, while around 18 had unmutated IGHV. Responses were partial in roughly 25 patients and complete in 2; after median approximately 67 months follow-up, about 14 stayed in remission and approximately twelve progressed. On average, each sample yielded 270,000 or so productive templates and tens of thousands of productive rearrangements. Every remission and progressive disease sample was obtained while ibrutinib was still being received by the patients. Longitudinal samples were obtainable from about 30% of the roughly 90 participants in the trial. Cryopreserved peripheral blood mononuclear cells were collected at three points: before therapy, at response, and at either sustained remission or disease progression. The response samples were drawn at a median of around eleven months into treatment, with a range of about 6 to 36 months. The investigation overall reported the following: Public clonotypes were rare and either shrank or stayed stable during treatment, and the rise in clonality at ibrutinib response reflected expansion of private clonotypes. Lymph node repertoires were not examined, and the timing of sampling was not matched between patients in sustained remission and those whose disease progressed. An increase in clonality was observed at ibrutinib response, with clonality remaining stable during sustained remission and falling back toward baseline at progression. Baseline clonality exceeded that of age-matched healthy donors and correlated strongly with circulating CD8+ T-cell counts.

This TCR came from a human donor with chronic lymphocytic leukemia. Sequencing used PBMCs, obtained after 12 months of ibrutinib treatment.

The nucleotide sequence is given as TGTGCCAGCAGCCCACAACTTGTCGGACAGGCAACTAATGAAAAACTGTTTTTT. Its protein is CASSPQLVGQATNEKLFF. The chain is assembled from TRBV21-1 and TRBJ1-4; TRBD1, as called in the table, went unchecked against the DNA. TRBV21-1 is a listed pseudogene. Inclusive of the bounding cysteine and phenylalanine, the CDR3 is 18 residues long. The only DNA kept is the CDR3, 54 bases in frame from the first base.